These 23 T cell receptor beta chains were all obtained from the same sample, sequenced in a study of cytomegalovirus exposure and HLA in healthy donors. Amplification used 60 Vbeta primers and 13 Jbeta primers. Some clones are missing from TCRdb's copy, which holds only in-frame ones; the method was immunoSEQ multiplex PCR. The sample gives about 67,000 clones, around three quarters of which show up once; over 7.5% is in the top ten. The specimen was PBMCs. These receptors originate from a man aged 55 to 70 in good health and CMV-seropositive.

CDR3 nucleotide sequence: TGTGCCAGCAGCTTGGGCGGGAGGGCCGACGAGCAGTACTTC. Amino acid sequence: CASSLGGRADEQYF. The V call is TRBV5-4, the J call TRBJ2-7; 9 bases align to TRBD2. The CDR3 sequence is 14 residues long. Germline lookup yields CDR1 SGHNT and CDR2 YYREEE (reference sequence). V was clipped by 0 bases and J by 5 bases; unmatched bases: 3.

The chain has TRBV2 and TRBJ2-7; 10 nucleotides line up with TRBD2. V lost 7 bases and J lost 2; bases outside the gene matches: 5. Germline loops: CDR1 SNHLY, CDR2 FYNNEI. This CDR3 spans 14 amino acids. CDR3: CASIRSGGAYEQYF. CDR3 nucleotide sequence: TGTGCCAGCATTAGGAGCGGGGGGGCCTACGAGCAGTACTTC.

The chain carries TRBV6-6 and TRBJ2-3; possible D gene TRBD1, 6 bases. This CDR3 is built from 15 residues. Trimming removed 6 bases from V and 2 bases from J, with 15 bases in between. The germline V gene has CDR1 MNHNY and CDR2 SVGAGI (reference sequence). The CDR3 bases are TGTGCCAGCAGCCTCAGGGGTGCGGCCACAGATACGCAGTATTTT. It codes for CASSLRGAATDTQYF.

V usage is TRBV7-6 and J usage is TRBJ2-3; possible D gene TRBD2, 6 bases. Trimming shortened V by 5 bases and J by 0 bases, and 12 bases separated the two germline ends. The germline V gene encodes CDR1 SGHVS and CDR2 FNYEAQ. The CDR3 runs to 15 residues. The CDR3 is CASSVGSGSTDTQYF. Written as DNA, the CDR3 is TGTGCCAGCAGCGTAGGGAGCGGGAGCACAGATACGCAGTATTTT. Full variable domain (remainder filled in from reference TRBV7-6 and TRBJ2-3): GAGVSQSPRYKVTKRGQDVALRCDPISGHVSLYWYRQALGQGPEFLTYFNYEAQQDKSGLPNDRFSAERPEGSISTLTIQRTEQRDSAMYRCASSVGSGSTDTQYFGPGTRLTVL.

DNA of the CDR3: TGTGCCAGCAGTTTATCGGCCTGGACTAGCGGGAGGAACACAGATACGCAGTATTTT. Encoded protein: CASSLSAWTSGRNTDTQYF. The chain links TRBV27 to TRBJ2-3; 14 bases align to TRBD2. The germline V gene encodes CDR1 MNHEY and CDR2 SMNVEV (reference sequence). The trim removed 0 bases at V and 2 bases at J, leaving 7 bases unmatched. There are 19 residues in the CDR3.

The chain carries TRBV7-8 and TRBJ1-2; 8 bases are shared with TRBD1. The CDR3 is made up of 15 amino acids. Germline CDR1 SGHVS, CDR2 FQNEAQ. After removal of 0 bases from V and 4 bases from J, the junction contained 4 bases not matched to a gene. CDR3 amino acids: CASSLALGTGYGYTF. The CDR3 DNA reads TGTGCCAGCAGCTTAGCCCTTGGGACAGGCTATGGCTACACCTTC.

The chain has TRBV10-2 and TRBJ2-7; a possible D gene is TRBD1 (6 bases). The germline V and J ends were trimmed by 5 bases and 2 bases, with 13 bases remaining between them. Germline loops: CDR1 WSHSY, CDR2 SAAADI. The CDR3 is 14 residues long. CDR3 protein: CASSIGQNTYEQYF. The CDR3 nucleotides are TGCGCCAGCAGTATTGGACAGAACACCTACGAGCAGTACTTC.

V and J are TRBV6-1 and TRBJ1-1; 7 nucleotides line up with TRBD1. In germline, CDR1 is MNHNS, CDR2 SASEGT. Trimming took 5 bases from V and 0 from J; bases not matched to a gene: 3. This CDR3 region has 14 residues. CDR3 loop: CASSWDSMNTEAFF. The CDR3 bases are TGTGCCAGCAGTTGGGACAGCATGAACACTGAAGCTTTCTTT.

The chain is built from TRBV5-1 and TRBJ2-7, with 8 nucleotides matching TRBD2. The germline V gene has CDR1 SGHRS and CDR2 YFSETQ. Germline trimming cut 0 bases from V and 5 bases from J; bases unmatched to any gene: 10. CDR3 size: 16 residues. The CDR3 spells CASSLDSGLAGNEQYF. In DNA form, the CDR3 reads TGCGCCAGCAGCTTGGATTCCGGCCTAGCGGGCAACGAGCAGTACTTC. The full variable domain, with the rest looked up from reference TRBV5-1 and TRBJ2-7, is KAGVTQTPRYLIKTRGQQVTLSCSPISGHRSVSWYQQTPGQGLQFLFEYFSETQRNKGNFPGRFSGRQFSNSRSEMNVSTLELGDSALYLCASSLDSGLAGNEQYFGPGTRLTVT.

The CDR3 sequence: CASSLETGDGYTF. In DNA form, the CDR3 reads TGTGCCAGCAGCTTGGAGACAGGGGATGGCTACACCTTC. The chain couples TRBV5-4 to TRBJ1-2; 8 nucleotides match TRBD1. The germline CDR1 and CDR2 sequences are SGHNT and YYREEE (reference sequence). The CDR3 runs to 13 residues. V trimming: 0 bases; J trimming: 6 bases; junction bases outside the gene matches: 1.

This chain connects TRBV5-1 to TRBJ2-3, with 11 bases that match TRBD2. Germline assignment: CDR1 SGHRS and CDR2 YFSETQ. Trimming took 1 base from V and 6 from J; bases not matched to a gene: 4. The CDR3 is 15 residues long. The CDR3 bases are TGCGCCAGCAGCTTGCCTAGCGGGGGGACGGATACGCAGTATTTT. The encoded protein is CASSLPSGGTDTQYF.

This clone was observed a few times. V gene TRBV11-3 combines with J gene TRBJ2-5, with D hard to call. Germline V gene data show CDR1 as SGHNT and CDR2 as YENEEA. CDR3 size: 11 residues. With 5 bases removed from V and 5 bases from J, the gap between germline ends came to 6 bases. CDR3 sequence: CASSPLETQYF. The DNA for the CDR3 is TGTGCCAGCAGCCCCCTCGAGACCCAGTACTTC.

V and J are TRBV5-8 and TRBJ1-1; D remains ambiguous. V lost 0 bases, J lost 1 base, and 7 bases lay in between. Germline V gene lookup returns CDR1 SGHTS and CDR2 YDEGEE. The CDR3 has 14 amino acids. CDR3 region: CASSLEWANTEAFF. Written as DNA, the CDR3 is TGTGCCAGCAGCTTGGAGTGGGCGAACACTGAAGCTTTCTTT.

The chain carries TRBV11-2 and TRBJ2-5; D gene ambiguous. This CDR3 spans 14 amino acids. Germline V gives CDR1 SGHAT, CDR2 FQNNGV. V gave up 6 bases and J gave up 1 base, with 12 bases separating them. CDR3: CASSYNVAQETQYF. DNA of the CDR3: TGTGCCAGCAGTTACAACGTGGCCCAAGAGACCCAGTACTTC.

The chain joins TRBV6-1 to TRBJ2-6; 10 bases line up with TRBD1. Germline CDR1 reads MNHNS; CDR2 reads SASEGT. This CDR3 has 18 residues. V shed 1 base and J 1 base; nucleotides not matched to a gene: 4. The CDR3 sequence is CASSEGQGALSGANVLTF. The CDR3 DNA sequence: TGTGCCAGCAGTGAAGGACAGGGGGCGCTGTCTGGGGCCAACGTCCTGACTTTC.

This clone was recorded only once. V usage is TRBV4-1 and J usage is TRBJ2-3; 13 bases map to TRBD2. The CDR3 runs 16 residues. J lost 2 bases, V lost 4 bases, and 3 bases had no gene match. From germline, CDR1 is MGHRA and CDR2 YSYEKL. CDR3 coding DNA: TGCGCCAGCAGCCCCGGGACTAGCGGGACCACAGATACGCAGTATTTT. The encoded protein is CASSPGTSGTTDTQYF.

The V gene is TRBV27, the J gene TRBJ2-7; 8 nucleotides align to TRBD2. With 5 bases clipped from V and 7 bases from J, the junction kept 10 bases outside the gene matches. This CDR3 is 14 amino acids long. Germline CDR1 is MNHEY and CDR2 is SMNVEV (reference sequence). The CDR3 is CASSPSGPTGEQYF. The CDR3 DNA is TGTGCCAGCAGTCCTAGCGGGCCCACGGGGGAGCAGTACTTC.

The chain carries TRBV6-6 and TRBJ1-2; 9 nucleotides align to TRBD1. The CDR3 extends over 14 amino acids. The germline gives CDR1 MNHNY, CDR2 SVGAGI (reference sequence). With 7 bases clipped from V and 7 bases from J, the junction kept 10 bases outside the gene matches. CDR3 DNA: TGTGCCAGCAACCAACAGGGGGCTCATGGTGGCTACACCTTC. This gives the protein CASNQQGAHGGYTF.

The V call is TRBV6-5, the J call TRBJ1-5, with D unclear. Germline V gene data show CDR1 as MNHEY and CDR2 as SVGAGI. Deletions cut 5 bases from V and 7 bases from J, with 12 bases between. The CDR3 consists of 13 residues. Here the CDR3 reads CASSENSQQPQHF. The CDR3 DNA sequence: TGTGCCAGCAGTGAAAACAGCCAACAGCCCCAGCATTTT.

This clone was recorded once. The chain uses TRBV6-1 and TRBJ2-5, with 11 bases lining up with TRBD2. The CDR3 totals 16 residues. Germline CDR1 and CDR2: MNHNS and SASEGT. Trimming cost V 3 bases and J 2 bases; bases outside gene matches: 5. CDR3 in amino acids: CASSEGLAELQETQYF. The CDR3 DNA reads TGTGCCAGCAGTGAGGGACTAGCGGAACTACAAGAGACCCAGTACTTC.

The chain links TRBV18 to TRBJ1-3; possibly TRBD1 for D (6 bases). The V gene's germline CDR1 is KGHSH and CDR2 LQKENI. Trimming took off 5 bases at V and 2 bases at J, with 10 bases between the two ends. This CDR3 comprises 14 residues. The CDR3: CASSEQGAGNTIYF. The CDR3 coding sequence is TGTGCCAGCTCAGAACAGGGAGCTGGAAACACCATATATTTT.

As for this clone: An end of the junction does not agree with germline; a read error may underlie this. CDR3 in amino acids: CSSSLTGGNEKLFF. The CDR3 region has the DNA TGTTCCAGCAGCTTAACAGGGGGCAATGAAAAACTGTTTTTT. The rearrangement links TRBV7-9 to TRBJ1-4, with 9 bases aligning to TRBD1. The CDR3 loop spans 14 amino acids. Germline-derived CDR1 and CDR2 are SEHNR and FQNEAQ (reference sequence).

This chain uses TRBV6-6 with TRBJ2-7, with D perhaps TRBD2 (6 bases). Deletions cut 4 bases from V and 7 bases from J, with 11 bases between. Germline-derived CDR1 and CDR2 are MNHNY and SVGAGI (reference sequence). The CDR3 consists of 12 residues. CDR3 DNA: TGTGCCAGCAGTTGGGTGGGGAGGGAGCAGTACTTC. Translated: CASSWVGREQYF.